This is a list of T cell receptor beta chains from one sample in a study of control samples from healthy donors and cancer patients. Sequencing used immunoSEQ multiplex PCR; TCRdb keeps in-frame clones, though not all of them. Here the sample spans 90,000 or so clones, roughly nine tenths being singletons. Input material: blood. These receptors all come from a woman aged 45-65 years in good health. Both conserved end residues are trimmed from each CDR3.

cdr3_length v_call cdr3_aa
14 TRBV4-1 ASSLLPSSGANVLT
14 TRBV6-2/TRBV6-3 ASSYHRDRGANEQF
13 TRBV6-2/TRBV6-3 ASSYSSRSLGEQY
15 TRBV21-1 ASSKALLGQLNSPLH
12 TRBV9 ASSYGTGGTEAF
11 TRBV6-2/TRBV6-3 ASSPFSTDTQY
13 TRBV7-2 ASSSQGYGNQPQH
15 TRBV4-3 ASSQGSTGQTIYGYT
17 TRBV7-2 ASSLAPLAGGTWDNEQF
13 TRBV19 ASSMGQGIGNEQF
11 TRBV6-2/TRBV6-3 ASSRGKKNTQY
10 TRBV4-2 ASSQDGEDRS
15 TRBV4-3 ASSPYGGAEKTGELF
14 TRBV7-2 ASSLGLGRATYEQY
13 TRBV4-3 ASSQDGGRTGELF
15 TRBV11-2 ASSAGTALGSYNEQF
13 TRBV7-2 ASSWIGGATDTQY
10 TRBV29-1 SVDPSDYGYT